This entry lists 3 T cell receptor beta chains sequenced from one sample in a study of blood T cell repertoires in COVID-19. Assay: immunoSEQ multiplex PCR; the TCRdb copy retains only in-frame clones and omits some. The repertoire holds 250,000 or so clones, with less than 90% as singletons. Sequencing was done on a sample of peripheral blood. Source of these receptors: a man in his sixties with acute or convalescent COVID-19.

The CDR3 is CASSLGFLRGRTTNEKLFF. The CDR3 DNA reads as TGTGCCAGCAGCCTGGGATTTTTGAGGGGGCGGACAACTAATGAAAAACTGTTTTTT. The chain carries TRBV3-1 (or the pseudogene TRBV3-2) and TRBJ1-4; 7 bases fit TRBD1. Looked up from germline, CDR1 is LGHDT and CDR2 is YNNKEL (reference sequence). The CDR3 length is 19 residues. Trimming at V came to 4 bases and at J to 0 bases, leaving 14 bases not matched to a gene.

The chain joins TRBV7-2 to TRBJ1-5, with D unclear. This CDR3 contains 13 residues. CDR1 and CDR2 (germline): SGHTA, FQGNSA. Deletions cut 4 bases from V and 5 bases from J, with 9 bases between. For the CDR3, the DNA is TGTGCCAGCAGCTCCCGGTCTGATCAGCCCCAGCATTTT. Its protein product is CASSSRSDQPQHF.

This clone has a single count. V gene TRBV30 combines with J gene TRBJ1-1; unclear D gene. V was pared by 3 bases and J by 1 base, with 9 bases between. There are 13 residues in the CDR3. Germline V gene data show CDR1 as GTSNPN and CDR2 as SVGIG (reference sequence). CDR3 sequence (DNA): TGTGCCTGGAGCCGGGATGGGAACACTGAAGCTTTCTTT. The encoded protein is CAWSRDGNTEAFF.